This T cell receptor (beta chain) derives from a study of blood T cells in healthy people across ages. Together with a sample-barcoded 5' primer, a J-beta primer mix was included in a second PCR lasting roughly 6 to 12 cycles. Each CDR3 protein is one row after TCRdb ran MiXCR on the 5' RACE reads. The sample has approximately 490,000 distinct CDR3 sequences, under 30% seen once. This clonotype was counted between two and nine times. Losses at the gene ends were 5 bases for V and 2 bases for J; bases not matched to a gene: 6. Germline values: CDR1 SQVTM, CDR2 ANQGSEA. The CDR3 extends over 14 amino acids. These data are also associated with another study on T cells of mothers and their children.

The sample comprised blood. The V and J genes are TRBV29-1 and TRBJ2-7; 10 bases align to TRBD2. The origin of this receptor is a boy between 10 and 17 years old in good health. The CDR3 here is CSVLNSGGAYEQYF. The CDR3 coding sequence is TGCAGCGTTCTAAACAGCGGGGGGGCCTACGAGCAGTACTTC.